The 30 T cell receptor beta chains in this list originate from one sample, sequenced in a study of blood T cells in healthy people across ages. A second PCR, run for roughly 7 to 12 cycles, used a sample-barcoded 5' primer plus a J-beta primer mix. TCRdb re-analysed the 5' RACE reads in MiXCR, keeping a single row per CDR3 protein. The sample has about 680,000 distinct CDR3 sequences, around 48% seen once. The sample was blood. The receptors here all came from a woman aged 60-75 years in good health.

This chain links TRBV25-1 with TRBJ2-5; TRBD1 aligns across 7 bases. Germline CDR1 reads MGHDK; CDR2 reads SYGVNS. J lost 1 base, V lost 6 bases, and 8 bases had no gene match. The CDR3 spans 15 residues. The CDR3 reads CASSQPQGVQETQYF. The CDR3 DNA sequence: TGTGCCAGCAGCCAACCTCAGGGGGTCCAAGAGACCCAGTACTTC.

The rearrangement uses TRBV12-3 or TRBV12-4 and TRBJ2-2; no firm D call. Trimming cost V 8 bases and J 4 bases, with 11 bases left between them. The CDR3 consists of 13 residues. CDR3 sequence (DNA): TGTGCCAGCTTTGGGGTTGGCACCGGGGAGCTGTTTTTT. It yields the protein CASFGVGTGELFF.

The V and J genes are TRBV4-2 and TRBJ2-2; 8 nucleotides agree with TRBD2. Looked up from germline, CDR1 is LGHNA and CDR2 is YNFKEQ. Trimming at V came to 1 base and at J to 1 base, leaving 2 bases not matched to a gene. The CDR3 is 16 amino acids. The CDR3 bases are TGTGCCAGCAGCCAAGCAGCGGGAGTGAACACCGGGGAGCTGTTTTTT. Protein sequence: CASSQAAGVNTGELFF.

The chain joins TRBV25-1 to TRBJ2-3; 12 nucleotides align to TRBD2. The CDR3 is made up of 15 amino acids. Losses at the gene ends were 5 bases for V and 2 bases for J; bases not matched to a gene: 2. Germline V CDR1 and CDR2: MGHDK, SYGVNS. The CDR3 reads CASSPSGRDTDTQYF. The CDR3 DNA reads as TGTGCCAGCAGTCCTAGCGGGAGGGACACAGATACGCAGTATTTT. Full variable domain (remainder filled in from reference TRBV25-1 and TRBJ2-3): EADIYQTPRYLVIGTGKKITLECSQTMGHDKMYWYQQDPGMELHLIHYSYGVNSTEKGDLSSESTVSRIRTEHFPLTLESARPSHTSQYLCASSPSGRDTDTQYFGPGTRLTVL.

V is TRBV30 and J is TRBJ2-7, with a possible D match to TRBD1 (5 bases). Germline CDR1 and CDR2: GTSNPN and SVGIG (reference sequence). This CDR3 comprises 12 residues. The V and J ends lost 0 bases and 2 bases respectively, with 5 bases between them. The CDR3 protein is CAWSVQAYEQYF. The CDR3 DNA is TGTGCCTGGAGTGTACAGGCCTACGAGCAGTACTTC.

Only a few counts were recorded for this clonotype. This chain joins TRBV30 and TRBJ2-5; D is possibly TRBD2 (6 bases). The J call may be incorrect, as the DNA end agrees better with TRBJ2-7. CDR1 GTSNPN and CDR2 SVGIG come from the germline V gene (reference sequence). CDR3 length equals 17 residues. The CDR3 region has the DNA TGTGCCTGGAGTGTACGGCGTAGTCGACTAGGGGATTACGAGCAGTACTTC. Protein product: CAWSVRRSRLGDYEQYF.

The chain employs TRBV4-3 and TRBJ2-4, with TRBD2 matching over 15 bases. The J segment lost 0 bases and the V segment lost 1 base, leaving 4 bases of the junction unmatched. This CDR3 spans 19 amino acids. Germline loops: CDR1 LGHNA, CDR2 YSLEER. The CDR3 DNA sequence: TGCGCCAGCAGCCAAGGGACTAGCGGGAGGGCCGGAGCCAAAAACATTCAGTACTTC. This gives the protein CASSQGTSGRAGAKNIQYF.

Concerning this clonotype itself: A single base separates this from a much larger clone, so it may be a read error. This chain connects TRBV27 to TRBJ1-2; 9 bases align to TRBD1. V dropped 10 bases and J dropped 5; count of bases not matched to a gene: 11. The CDR3 contains 14 residues. Germline V gene data show CDR1 as MNHEY and CDR2 as SMNVEV (reference sequence). The CDR3 is CATHHRGPSYGYTF. The CDR3 bases are TGTGCCACCCACCACAGGGGGCCCAGTTATGGCTACACCTTC.

This clonotype was counted once. J is TRBJ2-5 and V is TRBV15; D unclear. The CDR3 spans 14 residues. The V gene's germline CDR1 is LNHNV and CDR2 YYDKDF (reference sequence). Trimming took 4 bases from V and 2 from J, leaving 11 bases between them. CDR3 protein: CATSKPLRQETQYF. The CDR3 nucleotides read TGTGCCACCAGCAAACCACTACGTCAAGAGACCCAGTACTTC. Combining the CDR3 with reference TRBV15 and TRBJ2-5 gives the whole variable domain DAMVIQNPRYQVTQFGKPVTLSCSQTLNHNVMYWYQQKSSQAPKLLFHYYDKDFNNEADTPDNFQSRRPNTSFCFLDIRSPGLGDTAMYLCATSKPLRQETQYFGPGTRLLVL.

This chain connects TRBV29-1 to TRBJ2-1, with 10 bases matching TRBD1. Germline V CDR1 and CDR2: SQVTM, ANQGSEA. This CDR3 contains 14 residues. V lost 6 bases, J lost 2 bases, and 4 bases stayed unmatched. As DNA, the CDR3 is TGCAGCGTAGGGGACAGGGGTGCCTACAATGAGCAGTTCTTC. Protein: CSVGDRGAYNEQFF.

The gene calls are TRBV4-1 and TRBJ2-1, with a weak D call TRBD2 (5 bases). Germline lookup yields CDR1 MGHRA and CDR2 YSYEKL. Trimming cost V 3 bases and J 4 bases, with 10 bases left between them. The CDR3 is made up of 14 amino acids. CDR3: CASSQGALYNEQFF. CDR3 in DNA: TGCGCCAGCAGCCAGGGAGCGCTATACAATGAGCAGTTCTTC.

The rearrangement links TRBV7-3 to TRBJ1-2, with a weak D call TRBD1 (6 bases). CDR1 and CDR2 (germline): SGHTA, FQGTGA. The CDR3 has 14 amino acids. With 5 bases removed from V and 7 bases from J, the gap between germline ends came to 17 bases. The CDR3 reads CASSPIGGQAGYTF. CDR3 coding DNA: TGTGCCAGCAGCCCAATCGGGGGCCAGGCTGGCTACACCTTC.

On this clonotype: Relative to the germline gene, one junction end is altered; a read error may explain this. The gene calls are TRBV4-3 and TRBJ1-6; D unclear. The CDR3 length is 15 residues. Germline CDR1 and CDR2: LGHNA and YSLEER. In DNA form, the CDR3 reads TGCGCCAGCAGCCAAGCGGGAACCTATAATGCACCCCTCCACTTT. Translating gives CASSQAGTYNAPLHF.

This clonotype turned up a few times. This rearrangement joins TRBV6-5 to TRBJ1-1, with unresolved D. Trimming removed 5 bases at V and 3 bases at J, with 16 bases between. CDR1 is MNHEY and CDR2 is SVGAGI in the germline V gene. The CDR3 length is 15 residues. The CDR3 sequence is CASSPTLWADTEAFF. The CDR3 region has the DNA TGTGCCAGCAGTCCAACGCTTTGGGCAGACACTGAAGCTTTCTTT.

The rearrangement joins TRBV15 to TRBJ2-6, with no clear D. Germline V gene lookup returns CDR1 LNHNV and CDR2 YYDKDF (reference sequence). This CDR3 comprises 17 residues. Between the trimmed V and J ends, which lost 0 bases and 0 bases, there was a span of 9 bases. CDR3 sequence reads: CATSRDNGPSGANVLTF. The CDR3 coding sequence is TGTGCCACCAGCAGAGATAACGGTCCCTCTGGGGCCAACGTCCTGACTTTC.

The chain is built from TRBV7-2 and TRBJ1-4; D not resolved. This CDR3 has 11 residues. V lost 8 bases to trimming and J lost 11 bases, with 12 bases between them. Germline V CDR1 and CDR2: SGHTA, FQGNSA. CDR3 bases: TGTGCCAGCTCGAAAACGGGGAAACTGTTTTTT. Its translation is CASSKTGKLFF. Using reference TRBV7-2 and TRBJ1-4 for the parts outside the CDR3, the full variable domain is GAGVSQSPSNKVTEKGKDVELRCDPISGHTALYWYRQSLGQGLEFLIYFQGNSAPDKSGLPSDRFSAERTGGSVSTLTIQRTQQEDSAVYLCASSKTGKLFFGSGTQLSVL.

The chain is built from TRBV6-5 and TRBJ2-1, with a tentative D call TRBD1 (5 bases). V gave up 10 bases and J gave up 9 bases, with 10 bases separating them. CDR1 and CDR2 (germline): MNHEY, SVGAGI. The CDR3 loop spans 10 amino acids. The CDR3 reads CAIGVVEQFF. The CDR3 bases are TGTGCCATAGGGGTGGTTGAGCAGTTCTTC.

The chain carries TRBV12-3 or TRBV12-4 and TRBJ2-1; TRBD1 is a possible D gene (6 bases). V shed 4 bases and J shed 5 bases, with 12 bases lying between them. This CDR3 spans 14 amino acids. CDR3 in DNA: TGTGCCAGCAGTTACCCGGACAGACACAATGAGCAGTTCTTC. Amino acid sequence: CASSYPDRHNEQFF.

This clonotype appeared a few times. The gene calls are TRBV12-3 or TRBV12-4 and TRBJ2-5, with D hard to call. The CDR3 spans 11 residues. Trimming stripped 7 bases from V and 5 bases from J, with 8 bases between. CDR3 bases: TGTGCCAGCACCGCCGGGGAGACCCAGTACTTC. Amino acids: CASTAGETQYF.

The chain combines TRBV20-1 with TRBJ1-6; maybe TRBD1 (6 bases). Germline V gene sequence: CDR1 DFQATT, CDR2 SNEGSKA (reference sequence). V shed 3 bases and J shed 2 bases, with 17 bases lying between them. This CDR3 is 17 amino acids long. CDR3 DNA sequence: TGCAGTGCTAGTCTCGGACAGTGGAAGACCTATAATTCACCCCTCCACTTT. Its translation: CSASLGQWKTYNSPLHF.

This clonotype appeared many times. The germline gene is not matched at one end of the junction; a read error may be the cause. The rearrangement joins TRBV29-1 to TRBJ2-3; 7 positions agree with TRBD2. Germline CDR1 SQVTM, CDR2 ANQGSEA. The CDR3 extends over 14 amino acids. Here the CDR3 reads CSVEGGRGADTQYF. The CDR3 DNA is TGCAGCGTCGAAGGCGGGAGAGGCGCAGATACGCAGTATTTT.

V and J are TRBV20-1 and TRBJ2-5; 7 nucleotides match TRBD1. The DNA end favors TRBJ2-7, so the J call may be wrong. Germline CDR1 is DFQATT and CDR2 is SNEGSKA (reference sequence). The CDR3 sequence is 13 residues long. CDR3 DNA: TGCAGTGCTAGAGAGGACAGGTATGGCGAGCAGTACTTC. Translation gives CSAREDRYGEQYF.

This clonotype was counted at least ten times. This rearrangement joins TRBV12-3 or TRBV12-4 to TRBJ2-7; 10 positions agree with TRBD1. V lost 5 bases and J lost 6; bases outside the gene matches: 7. The CDR3 contains 14 residues. CDR3 coding DNA: TGTGCCAGCAGTCCCGGGACAGGGGAACGCGAGCAGTACTTC. Translated: CASSPGTGEREQYF.

The chain uses TRBV21-1 and TRBJ2-3; the listed D gene, TRBD2, was not tested against the DNA. TRBV21-1 is marked as a pseudogene. The CDR3 extends over 17 amino acids. The CDR3 region is CASSLPKLNFPTDTQYF. CDR3 bases: TGTGCCAGCAGCCTCCCGAAGCTCAACTTCCCCACAGATACGCAGTATTTT.

This chain links TRBV4-2 with TRBJ2-4; possible D gene TRBD1, 5 bases. The J call may not be correct, given that the DNA end is closer to TRBJ2-7. The CDR3 consists of 15 residues. The V gene's germline CDR1 is LGHNA and CDR2 YNFKEQ. In DNA, the CDR3 is TGTGCCAGCAGCCAAGCGAGTCTGACAGTCTACGAGCAGTACTTC. Translation: CASSQASLTVYEQYF.

The V call is TRBV7-6, the J call TRBJ2-1; 7 bases match TRBD2. The CDR3 covers 14 residues. With 4 bases clipped from V and 10 bases from J, the junction kept 10 bases outside the gene matches. Germline CDR1 and CDR2: SGHVS and FNYEAQ. The CDR3 loop reads CASSSGRHSYEQFF. DNA of the CDR3: TGTGCCAGCAGCTCCGGGAGGCACTCCTACGAGCAGTTCTTC.

V gene TRBV5-1 combines with J gene TRBJ2-5; 14 bases fit TRBD2. The germline gives CDR1 SGHRS, CDR2 YFSETQ. The CDR3 totals 17 residues. J was trimmed by 11 bases and V by 3 bases; bases with no gene match: 15. CDR3 sequence (DNA): TGCGCCAGCAGCTGGCAACAGGGACTAGCGGGAGAGGAAGAGCAGTACTTC. It yields the protein CASSWQQGLAGEEEQYF.

A note on this clonotype: A clone one base away is much larger, so this may be a read error. This sequence joins TRBV12-3 or TRBV12-4 and TRBJ2-7; a weak D match, TRBD1 (6 bases). This CDR3 contains 14 residues. With 5 bases removed from V and 7 bases from J, the gap between germline ends came to 18 bases. CDR3 region: CASSTRTGLNEQYF. The CDR3 DNA reads as TGTGCCAGCAGTACCCGCACAGGGCTCAATGAGCAGTACTTC.

This sequence joins TRBV7-2 and TRBJ2-7; D unclear. The CDR3 has 14 amino acids. Trimming cost V 4 bases and J 3 bases, with 13 bases left between them. CDR1 SGHTA and CDR2 FQGNSA come from the germline V gene. The CDR3 here is CASSSLRGYYEQYF. The CDR3 DNA sequence: TGTGCCAGCAGCTCCTTACGCGGTTACTACGAGCAGTACTTC.

This clonotype showed up just a few times. The V and J genes are TRBV3-1 and TRBJ2-7; a weak D match, TRBD1 (5 bases). Germline V gene lookup returns CDR1 LGHDT and CDR2 YNNKEL (reference sequence). V shed 3 bases and J shed 1 base, with 10 bases lying between them. This CDR3 has 14 residues. The DNA of the CDR3 is TGTGCCAGCAGCCATGGGGCCTCTTCCTACGAGCAGTACTTC. It translates to CASSHGASSYEQYF.